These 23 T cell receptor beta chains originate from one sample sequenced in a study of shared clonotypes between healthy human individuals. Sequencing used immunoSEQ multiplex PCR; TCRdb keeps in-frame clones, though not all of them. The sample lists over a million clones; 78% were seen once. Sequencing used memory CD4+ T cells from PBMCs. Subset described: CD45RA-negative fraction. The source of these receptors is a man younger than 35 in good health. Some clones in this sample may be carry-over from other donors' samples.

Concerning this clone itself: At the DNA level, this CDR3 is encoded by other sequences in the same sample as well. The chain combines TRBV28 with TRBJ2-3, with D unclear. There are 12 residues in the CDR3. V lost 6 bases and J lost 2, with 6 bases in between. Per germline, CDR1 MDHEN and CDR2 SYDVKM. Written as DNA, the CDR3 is TGTGCCAGCAGCCTGACCACAGATACGCAGTATTTT. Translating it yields CASSLTTDTQYF.

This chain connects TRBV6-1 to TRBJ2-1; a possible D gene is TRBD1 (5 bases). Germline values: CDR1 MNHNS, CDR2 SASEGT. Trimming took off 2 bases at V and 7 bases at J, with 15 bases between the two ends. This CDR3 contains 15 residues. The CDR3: CASSEWGRVFNEQFF. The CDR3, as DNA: TGTGCCAGCAGTGAATGGGGCAGGGTGTTTAATGAGCAGTTCTTC.

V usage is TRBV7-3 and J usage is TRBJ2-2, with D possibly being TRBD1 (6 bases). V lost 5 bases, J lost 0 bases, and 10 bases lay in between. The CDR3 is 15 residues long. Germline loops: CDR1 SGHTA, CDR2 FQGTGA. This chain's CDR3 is CASSAWGPNTGELFF. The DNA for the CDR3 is TGTGCCAGCAGCGCATGGGGGCCGAACACCGGGGAGCTGTTTTTT.

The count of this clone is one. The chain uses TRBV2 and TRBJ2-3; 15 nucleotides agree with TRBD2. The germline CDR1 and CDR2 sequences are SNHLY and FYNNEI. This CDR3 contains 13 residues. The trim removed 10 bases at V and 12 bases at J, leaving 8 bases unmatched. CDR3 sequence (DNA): TGTGCCACCCGGGGACTAGCGGGAGGAAACCAGTATTTT. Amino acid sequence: CATRGLAGGNQYF.

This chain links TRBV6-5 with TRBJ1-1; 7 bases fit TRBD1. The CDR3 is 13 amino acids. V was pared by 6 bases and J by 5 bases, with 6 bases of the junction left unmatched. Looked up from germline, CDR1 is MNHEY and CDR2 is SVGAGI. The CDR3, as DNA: TGTGCCAGCAGGACGACAGGGCATACTGAAGCTTTCTTT. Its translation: CASRTTGHTEAFF.

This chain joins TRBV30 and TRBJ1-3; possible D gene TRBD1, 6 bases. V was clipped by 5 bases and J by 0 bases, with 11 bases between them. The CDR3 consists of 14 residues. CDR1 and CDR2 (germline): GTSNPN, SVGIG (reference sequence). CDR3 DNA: TGTGCCTGGGGCGACAGGAACTCTGGAAACACCATATATTTT. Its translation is CAWGDRNSGNTIYF.

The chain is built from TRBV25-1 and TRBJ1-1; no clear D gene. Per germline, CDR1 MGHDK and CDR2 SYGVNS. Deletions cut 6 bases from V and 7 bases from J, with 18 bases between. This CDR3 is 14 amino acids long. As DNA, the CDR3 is TGTGCCAGCAGAGTAAACTCTGGGTCCAGTGAAGCTTTCTTT. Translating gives CASRVNSGSSEAFF. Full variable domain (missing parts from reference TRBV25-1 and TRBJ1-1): EADIYQTPRYLVIGTGKKITLECSQTMGHDKMYWYQQDPGMELHLIHYSYGVNSTEKGDLSSESTVSRIRTEHFPLTLESARPSHTSQYLCASRVNSGSSEAFFGQGTRLTVV.

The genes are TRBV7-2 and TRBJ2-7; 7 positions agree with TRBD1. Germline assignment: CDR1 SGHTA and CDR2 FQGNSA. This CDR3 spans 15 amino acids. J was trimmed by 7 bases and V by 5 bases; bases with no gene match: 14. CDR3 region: CASSVRQGPSGEQYF. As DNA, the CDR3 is TGTGCCAGCAGCGTACGACAGGGACCCTCAGGGGAGCAGTACTTC.

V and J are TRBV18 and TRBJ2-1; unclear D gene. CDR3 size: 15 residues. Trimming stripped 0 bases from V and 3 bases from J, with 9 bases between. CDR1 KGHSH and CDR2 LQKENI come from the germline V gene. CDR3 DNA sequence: TGTGCCAGCTCACCACCGGGAACCAACTACAATGAGCAGTTCTTC. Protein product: CASSPPGTNYNEQFF.

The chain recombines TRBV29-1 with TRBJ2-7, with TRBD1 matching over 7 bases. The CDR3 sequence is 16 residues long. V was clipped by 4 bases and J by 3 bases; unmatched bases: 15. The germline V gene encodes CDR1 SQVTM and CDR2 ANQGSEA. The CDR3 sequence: CSVGRTGGALFYEQYF. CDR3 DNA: TGCAGCGTTGGGCGGACAGGTGGGGCCTTATTCTACGAGCAGTACTTC.

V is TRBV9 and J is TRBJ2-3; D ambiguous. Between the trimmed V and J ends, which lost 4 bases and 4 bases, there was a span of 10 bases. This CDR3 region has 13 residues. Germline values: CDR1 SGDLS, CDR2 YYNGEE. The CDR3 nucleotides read TGTGCCAGCAGCAAAGCCCCGCCAGATACGCAGTATTTT. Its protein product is CASSKAPPDTQYF.

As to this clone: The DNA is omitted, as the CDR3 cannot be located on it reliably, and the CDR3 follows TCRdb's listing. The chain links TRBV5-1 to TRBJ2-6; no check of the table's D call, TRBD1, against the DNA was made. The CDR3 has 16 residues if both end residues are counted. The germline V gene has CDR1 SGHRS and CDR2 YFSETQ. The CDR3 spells CASSFGQGAGANVLAF.

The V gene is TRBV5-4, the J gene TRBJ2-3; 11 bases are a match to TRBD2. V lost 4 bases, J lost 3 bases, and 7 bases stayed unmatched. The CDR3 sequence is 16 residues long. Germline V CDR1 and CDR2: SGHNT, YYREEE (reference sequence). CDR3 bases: TGTGCCAGCAGCCCCTTTAGCGGGAGGGCGACAGATACGCAGTATTTT. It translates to CASSPFSGRATDTQYF.

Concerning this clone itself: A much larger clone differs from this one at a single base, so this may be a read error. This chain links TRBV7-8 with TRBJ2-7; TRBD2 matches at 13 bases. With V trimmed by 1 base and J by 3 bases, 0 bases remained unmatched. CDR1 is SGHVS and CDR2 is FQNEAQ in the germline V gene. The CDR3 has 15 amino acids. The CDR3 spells CASSLGTSGSYEQYF. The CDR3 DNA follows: TGTGCCAGCAGCTTAGGGACTAGCGGGAGCTACGAGCAGTACTTC.

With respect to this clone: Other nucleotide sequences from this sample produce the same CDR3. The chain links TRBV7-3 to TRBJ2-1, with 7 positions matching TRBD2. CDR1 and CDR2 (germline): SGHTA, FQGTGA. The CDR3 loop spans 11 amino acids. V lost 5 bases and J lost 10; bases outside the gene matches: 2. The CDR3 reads CASSQAGEQFF. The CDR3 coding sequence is TGTGCCAGCAGCCAAGCGGGGGAGCAGTTCTTC.

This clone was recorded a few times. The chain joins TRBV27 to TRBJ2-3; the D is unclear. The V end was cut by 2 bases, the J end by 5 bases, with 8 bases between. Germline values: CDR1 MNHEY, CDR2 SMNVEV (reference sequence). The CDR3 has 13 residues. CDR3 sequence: CASSLGRGDTQYF. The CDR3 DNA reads TGTGCCAGCAGTTTAGGTCGCGGAGATACGCAGTATTTT.

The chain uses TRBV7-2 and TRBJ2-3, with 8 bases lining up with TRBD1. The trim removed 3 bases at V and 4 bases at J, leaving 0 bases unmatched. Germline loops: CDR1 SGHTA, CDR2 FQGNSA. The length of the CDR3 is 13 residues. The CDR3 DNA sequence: TGTGCCAGCAGCTTGGGACAGGCAGATACGCAGTATTTT. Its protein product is CASSLGQADTQYF.

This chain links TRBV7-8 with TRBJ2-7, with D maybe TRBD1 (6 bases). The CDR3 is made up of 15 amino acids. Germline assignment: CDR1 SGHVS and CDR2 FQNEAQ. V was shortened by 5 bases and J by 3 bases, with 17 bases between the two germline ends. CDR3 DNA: TGTGCCAGCAGCCACAGGGACGGATCAGTCTACGAGCAGTACTTC. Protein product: CASSHRDGSVYEQYF.

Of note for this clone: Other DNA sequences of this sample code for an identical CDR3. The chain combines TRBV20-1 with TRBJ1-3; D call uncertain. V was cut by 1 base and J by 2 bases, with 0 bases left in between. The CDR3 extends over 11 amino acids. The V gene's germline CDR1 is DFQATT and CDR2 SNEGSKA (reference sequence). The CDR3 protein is CSARAGNTIYF. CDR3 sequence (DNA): TGCAGTGCTAGAGCTGGAAACACCATATATTTT.

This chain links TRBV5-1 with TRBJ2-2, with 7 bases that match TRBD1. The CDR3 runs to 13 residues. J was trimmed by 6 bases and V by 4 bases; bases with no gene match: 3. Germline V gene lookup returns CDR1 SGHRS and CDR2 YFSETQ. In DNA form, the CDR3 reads TGCGCCAGCAGCCGGGGACAGCCCGGGGAGCTGTTTTTT. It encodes CASSRGQPGELFF.

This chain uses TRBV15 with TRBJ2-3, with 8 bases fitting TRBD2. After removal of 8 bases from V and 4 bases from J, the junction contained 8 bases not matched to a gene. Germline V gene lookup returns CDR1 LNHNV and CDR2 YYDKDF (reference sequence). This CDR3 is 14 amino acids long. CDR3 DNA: TGTGCCACCCGGGCGACTAGCGATTCAGATACGCAGTATTTT. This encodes CATRATSDSDTQYF.

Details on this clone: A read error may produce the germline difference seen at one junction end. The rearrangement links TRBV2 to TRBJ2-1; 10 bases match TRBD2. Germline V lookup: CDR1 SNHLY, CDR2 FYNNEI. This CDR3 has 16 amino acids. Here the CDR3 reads CASTSGSSLSYSEQFF. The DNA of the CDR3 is TGTGCCAGCACTAGCGGGAGTTCCCTCTCCTACAGTGAGCAGTTCTTC. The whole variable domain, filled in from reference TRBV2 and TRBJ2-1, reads EPEVTQTPSHQVTQMGQEVILRCVPISNHLYFYWYRQILGQKVEFLVSFYNNEISEKSEIFDDQFSVERPDGSNFTLKIRSTKLEDSAMYFCASTSGSSLSYSEQFFGPGTRLTVL.

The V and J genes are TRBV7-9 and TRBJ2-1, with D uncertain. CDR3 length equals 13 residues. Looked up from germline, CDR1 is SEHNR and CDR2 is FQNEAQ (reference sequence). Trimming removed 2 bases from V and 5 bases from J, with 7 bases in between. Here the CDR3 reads CASSLSQNNEQFF. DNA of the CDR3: TGTGCCAGCAGCTTATCCCAGAACAATGAGCAGTTCTTC.